This T cell receptor (beta chain) was captured by sequencing in a study of blood T cell repertoires in COVID-19. Data came from immunoSEQ multiplex PCR; TCRdb stores just in-frame clones and leaves some out. The table records 150,000 to 200,000 clones, 87% of them present only once. Sequenced: peripheral blood. This clonotype was sampled from a man between 60 and 70 years old with active or convalescent COVID-19.

This CDR3 is CASSRSGGSYNEQFF. The CDR3 nucleotides read TGCGCCAGCAGCCGTAGCGGGGGCTCCTACAATGAGCAGTTCTTC. V usage is TRBV4-1 and J usage is TRBJ2-1, with TRBD2 matching over 9 bases. There are 15 residues in the CDR3. Germline CDR1 and CDR2: MGHRA and YSYEKL. Trimming removed 4 bases from V and 0 bases from J; junction bases left unmatched: 1.